This T cell receptor (beta chain) emerged from a study of regulatory T cells. Primers: 52 TRBV forward and 13 TRBJ reverse. The assay was immunoSEQ multiplex PCR, and TCRdb's table has in-frame clones only and misses some. This sample has approximately 31,000 clones, with roughly 92% found just once. Comment on this clone: Its antigen remains unidentified.

Germline V gene lookup returns CDR1 LNHDA and CDR2 SQIVND (reference sequence). This CDR3 comprises 17 residues. Trimming removed 4 bases from V and 0 bases from J; junction bases left unmatched: 6. Broader study findings: Hydrophobic residues at CDR3 positions 6 and 7 were enriched in conventional CD4+ T cells of CD3G-deficient patients.

This receptor was obtained from a child under 10 years old with CD3G deficiency. The sequenced sample consisted of conventional CD4+ T cells sorted from blood. J is TRBJ2-1 and V is TRBV19, with 10 bases lining up with TRBD2. The CDR3 DNA is TGTGCCAGTAGTAACTCGGCTAGCGGGAGCTCCTACAATGAGCAGTTCTTC. Amino acid sequence: CASSNSASGSSYNEQFF.